What follows are 5 T cell receptor beta chains derived from one specimen sequenced in a study of T cells after yellow fever vaccination. MiXCR, run by TCRdb on the 5' RACE reads, gives a single entry per CDR3 protein. The sample yields around 310,000 distinct CDR3 sequences, 8.7% seen once. The sequencing here drew on PBMCs, taken on the day of the first yellow fever vaccination. These receptors were obtained from a man aged 18-30 years who received the YFV17D yellow fever vaccine.

This clonotype was counted ten times or more. This sequence joins TRBV11-1 and TRBJ2-1; a weak D match, TRBD1 (6 bases). The length of the CDR3 is 18 residues. V was cut by 3 bases and J by 8 bases, with 26 bases left in between. CDR1 SGHAT and CDR2 FQDESV come from the germline V gene (reference sequence). The DNA for the CDR3 is TGTGCCAGCAGCTTTTTTGGCAGGGGATTAAGTTCTCCGGATGAGCAGTTCTTC. It yields the protein CASSFFGRGLSSPDEQFF.

This clonotype was counted between two and nine times. The genes are TRBV6-2 or TRBV6-3 and TRBJ2-7; D tentatively fits TRBD1 or TRBD2 (5 bases each). The V gene's germline CDR1 is MNHEY and CDR2 SVGEGT. Between the trimmed V and J ends, which lost 0 bases and 0 bases, there was a span of 12 bases. The CDR3 has 16 amino acids. CDR3 sequence reads: CASSYSSRENSYEQYV. The CDR3 bases are TGTGCCAGCAGTTACTCGAGCAGGGAGAACTCCTACGAGCAGTACGTC.

This clonotype was recorded a few times. The chain carries TRBV5-1 and TRBJ2-2; tentative D call: TRBD1 (5 bases). The CDR3 covers 13 residues. The germline CDR1 and CDR2 sequences are SGHRS and YFSETQ. Trimming stripped 2 bases from V and 6 bases from J, with 8 bases between. The CDR3 DNA reads as TGCGCCAGCAGCTTAGACAGTCCCGGGGAGCTGTTTTTT. It encodes CASSLDSPGELFF.

The chain combines TRBV5-4 with TRBJ2-3; possibly TRBD2 for D (7 bases). In germline, CDR1 is SGHNT, CDR2 YYREEE (reference sequence). V was clipped by 1 base and J by 2 bases, with 14 bases between them. CDR3 length: 16 amino acids. The CDR3 sequence: CASSLNRGAYTDTQYF. CDR3 in DNA: TGTGCCAGCAGCTTGAACCGGGGGGCCTACACAGATACGCAGTATTTT.

V gene TRBV4-3 combines with J gene TRBJ2-1, with a weak D call TRBD1 (6 bases). Deletions cut 0 bases from V and 10 bases from J, with 10 bases between. The CDR3 is made up of 13 amino acids. The germline gives CDR1 LGHNA, CDR2 YSLEER. The chain's CDR3 is CASSQDGGHEQFF. CDR3 nucleotides: TGCGCCAGCAGCCAAGATGGGGGCCACGAGCAGTTCTTC.